These 16 T cell receptor beta chains came from one sample sequenced in a study of tissue T cells after allogeneic stem cell transplantation. Produced via immunoSEQ multiplex PCR; TCRdb's table is partial and in-frame only. This sample yields roughly 4,200 clones, of which roughly 64% are seen a single time; over 15% belongs to the top ten. The specimen was tissue from the esophagus, collected at autopsy. These receptors came from a female donor at least 60 years old with lung cancer.

This clone came up a few times. The genes are TRBV5-6 and TRBJ2-7; D is possibly TRBD1 (5 bases). Germline-derived CDR1 and CDR2 are SGHDT and YYEEEE. Trimming pared 4 bases from V and 2 bases from J, leaving 10 bases between. The CDR3 is 13 residues long. This CDR3 reads CASSTQEPYEQYF. For the CDR3, the DNA is TGTGCCAGCAGCACACAGGAACCCTACGAGCAGTACTTC.

V gene TRBV18 combines with J gene TRBJ2-5; D is uncertain. Between the trimmed V and J ends, which lost 2 bases and 0 bases, there was a span of 4 bases. The CDR3 is 13 amino acids. Germline V CDR1 and CDR2: KGHSH, LQKENI. CDR3 sequence reads: CASSPSHQETQYF. The CDR3 DNA is TGTGCCAGCTCACCATCCCACCAAGAGACCCAGTACTTC.

The J gene is TRBJ2-7, the V gene TRBV14, with unresolved D. V gave up 0 bases and J gave up 3 bases, with 3 bases separating them. The CDR3 covers 12 residues. CDR1 SGHDN and CDR2 FVKESK come from the germline V gene. CDR3 in DNA: TGTGCCAGCAGCCAAGACAACTACGAGCAGTACTTC. It codes for CASSQDNYEQYF.

The V and J genes are TRBV4-1 and TRBJ1-1; the D is unclear. V was pared by 0 bases and J by 9 bases, with 8 bases between. The CDR3 loop spans 12 amino acids. Germline V gene data show CDR1 as MGHRA and CDR2 as YSYEKL. In DNA form, the CDR3 reads TGCGCCAGCAGCCAAGATGGGATCCAAGCTTTCTTT. Translation: CASSQDGIQAFF.

The V gene is TRBV7-2, the J gene TRBJ2-7; TRBD2 matches 8 bases. V lost 5 bases and J lost 3; bases outside the gene matches: 15. The CDR3 contains 17 residues. Germline loops: CDR1 SGHTA, CDR2 FQGNSA. The CDR3 sequence is CASSPLSGRGTSYEQYF. CDR3 sequence (DNA): TGTGCCAGCAGCCCTTTAAGCGGGAGAGGGACAAGCTACGAGCAGTACTTC. The full variable domain, with the rest looked up from reference TRBV7-2 and TRBJ2-7, is GAGVSQSPSNKVTEKGKDVELRCDPISGHTALYWYRQSLGQGLEFLIYFQGNSAPDKSGLPSDRFSAERTGGSVSTLTIQRTQQEDSAVYLCASSPLSGRGTSYEQYFGPGTRLTVT.

The chain employs TRBV11-1 and TRBJ2-3; D remains ambiguous. Germline CDR1 SGHAT, CDR2 FQDESV (reference sequence). CDR3 length: 14 residues. V was cut by 1 base and J by 8 bases, with 13 bases left in between. Here the CDR3 DNA reads TGTGCCAGCAGCTTAGTGGTCCAAGTCGGTACGCAGTATTTT. As protein: CASSLVVQVGTQYF.

The CDR3 region is CAISESAGKETQYF. DNA for the CDR3: TGTGCCATCAGTGAGTCGGCGGGTAAAGAGACCCAGTACTTC. The chain couples TRBV10-3 to TRBJ2-5; D may be TRBD2 (5 bases). Trimming pared 0 bases from V and 3 bases from J, leaving 8 bases between. Germline CDR1 and CDR2: ENHRY and SYGVKD. The CDR3 length is 14 residues.

In this sample, this clone turned up a few times. The CDR3 region has the DNA TGTGCCAGCAGTTTATCGTGGGGGGGCACAGATACGCAGTATTTT. Translating it yields CASSLSWGGTDTQYF. The chain joins TRBV27 to TRBJ2-3, with TRBD2 as a possible D gene (6 bases). With 0 bases removed from V and 1 base from J, the gap between germline ends came to 8 bases. CDR1 and CDR2 from the germline V gene are MNHEY and SMNVEV (reference sequence). The CDR3 length is 15 residues.

The chain has TRBV6-2 or TRBV6-3 and TRBJ2-7, with a tentative D call TRBD2 (5 bases). V lost 5 bases and J 3 bases, leaving 8 bases between the germline ends. Germline CDR1 is MNHEY and CDR2 is SVGEGT. The CDR3 covers 12 residues. The DNA of the CDR3 is TGTGCCAGCAGTCCGGACTTCTACGAGCAGTACTTC. This sequence encodes CASSPDFYEQYF.

This clone was detected a few times. The J gene is TRBJ2-7, the V gene TRBV5-1; 7 nucleotides align to TRBD1. V was clipped by 5 bases and J by 0 bases; unmatched bases: 8. CDR1 SGHRS and CDR2 YFSETQ come from the germline V gene. The CDR3 has 15 residues. CDR3 nucleotides: TGCGCCAGCAGTCCCGGGACAGTGAGCTCCTACGAGCAGTACTTC. It yields the protein CASSPGTVSSYEQYF.

The chain joins TRBV7-8 to TRBJ2-1, with TRBD1 identical over 7 bases. Germline CDR1 and CDR2: SGHVS and FQNEAQ. The CDR3 loop spans 21 amino acids. V shed 5 bases and J 2 bases; nucleotides not matched to a gene: 24. The CDR3 is CASSGRPDRSNRQSAYNEQFF. The CDR3, as DNA: TGTGCCAGCAGCGGGAGACCGGACAGGAGTAATCGCCAGTCGGCCTACAATGAGCAGTTCTTC.

In DNA, the CDR3 is TGTGCCAGCAGCCGGAAACCAGGGATTGCAGATACGCAGTATTTT. This gives the protein CASSRKPGIADTQYF. The chain is built from TRBV14 and TRBJ2-3; tentative D call: TRBD1 (5 bases). CDR1 and CDR2 from the germline V gene are SGHDN and FVKESK. V was cut by 4 bases and J by 4 bases, with 15 bases left in between. This CDR3 is built from 15 residues.

This clone has just a few counts. The J gene is TRBJ2-1, the V gene TRBV10-3; a possible D gene is TRBD1 (5 bases). V was pared by 9 bases and J by 12 bases, with 21 bases between. The CDR3 extends over 13 amino acids. Germline V gives CDR1 ENHRY, CDR2 SYGVKD. The CDR3 nucleotides read TGTGCCATTTCCGAGGCTCCAACGCAGGGGCAGTTCTTC. Its translation is CAISEAPTQGQFF.

The CDR3, as DNA: TGTGCCTGGAGCGCCGGGACAGGGTTTGTTTACGAGCAGTACTTC. Residues: CAWSAGTGFVYEQYF. The J gene is TRBJ2-7, the V gene TRBV30, with 9 bases fitting TRBD1. Per germline, CDR1 GTSNPN and CDR2 SVGIG (reference sequence). This CDR3 is built from 15 residues. The V and J ends lost 3 bases and 4 bases, in that order; junction bases with no gene match: 10.

This clone turned up a few times. The chain has TRBV20-1 and TRBJ2-7; TRBD2 aligns across 10 bases. In germline, CDR1 is DFQATT, CDR2 SNEGSKA (reference sequence). This CDR3 has 14 amino acids. Germline trimming cut 6 bases from V and 2 bases from J; bases unmatched to any gene: 7. The CDR3 here is CSASSSGGTYEQYF. In DNA form, the CDR3 reads TGCAGTGCCAGTTCTAGCGGGGGCACCTACGAGCAGTACTTC.

The chain employs TRBV5-4 and TRBJ1-2; D not certain. V shed 4 bases and J shed 4 bases, with 8 bases lying between them. Germline lookup yields CDR1 SGHNT and CDR2 YYREEE (reference sequence). This CDR3 region has 12 residues. In nucleotides, the CDR3 is TGTGCCAGCAGCCCGGACCGCTATGGCTACACCTTC. Translating it yields CASSPDRYGYTF.